Each of the 14 T cell receptor beta chains below was sequenced from the same sample in a study of blood T cell repertoires in COVID-19. The data were produced by immunoSEQ multiplex PCR, yet TCRdb's version contains in-frame clones alone and is incomplete. The data contain approximately 70,000 clones, 91% of them seen just once; the ten biggest clones take up approximately 4.8%. The sample consisted of peripheral blood. The origin of the receptors is a woman in her fifties or sixties with active COVID-19.

The chain employs TRBV2 and TRBJ1-5; D remains unclear. The germline V gene encodes CDR1 SNHLY and CDR2 FYNNEI. The V end lost 6 bases, the J end lost 0 bases, and 12 bases lay between the germline ends. This CDR3 has 15 amino acids. The CDR3 loop is CASSQQLHSNQPQHF. The CDR3 DNA is TGTGCCAGCAGCCAACAGCTCCATAGCAATCAGCCCCAGCATTTT.

The chain is built from TRBV27 and TRBJ1-4; D is perhaps TRBD1 (5 bases). Germline loops: CDR1 MNHEY, CDR2 SMNVEV (reference sequence). This CDR3 has 18 residues. V lost 8 bases, J lost 0 bases, and 22 bases lay in between. Written as DNA, the CDR3 is TGTGCCAGCGGACCGCTCCTTTGGACACTTGCAACTAATGAAAAACTGTTTTTT. This gives the protein CASGPLLWTLATNEKLFF.

This clone turned up a few times. V is TRBV4-1 and J is TRBJ1-2; 7 positions agree with TRBD1. The CDR3 contains 18 residues. The germline CDR1 and CDR2 sequences are MGHRA and YSYEKL. V trimming: 3 bases; J trimming: 0 bases; junction bases outside the gene matches: 13. CDR3 sequence reads: CASSHEGQTIFTNYGYTF. DNA of the CDR3: TGCGCCAGCAGCCATGAGGGACAGACAATTTTTACTAACTATGGCTACACCTTC.

The gene calls are TRBV5-1 and TRBJ2-3, with 15 bases identical to TRBD2. The germline CDR1 and CDR2 sequences are SGHRS and YFSETQ. V lost 4 bases to trimming and J lost 6 bases; unmatched junction nucleotides: 3. This CDR3 region has 15 residues. CDR3 region: CASSAGLAGGDTQYF. DNA of the CDR3: TGCGCCAGCAGCGCGGGACTAGCGGGAGGCGATACGCAGTATTTT.

The genes are TRBV5-1 and TRBJ2-3, with 12 bases lining up with TRBD2. The germline V gene encodes CDR1 SGHRS and CDR2 YFSETQ. The CDR3 has 18 residues. Trimming took 4 bases from V and 2 from J; bases not matched to a gene: 11. Here the CDR3 reads CASSARTSGVGFTDTQYF. CDR3 nucleotides: TGCGCCAGCAGCGCGAGGACTAGCGGGGTTGGGTTCACAGATACGCAGTATTTT.

The chain uses TRBV14 and TRBJ2-2, with TRBD1 as a possible D gene (6 bases). The CDR3 has 19 amino acids. In germline, CDR1 is SGHDN, CDR2 FVKESK. V was trimmed by 0 bases and J by 6 bases, leaving 23 bases between them. The CDR3 sequence is CASSQDRPGATRGSGELFF. The CDR3 DNA sequence: TGTGCCAGCAGCCAAGATCGGCCAGGGGCAACGAGGGGCTCCGGGGAGCTGTTTTTT.

This clone was counted a single time. V and J are TRBV30 and TRBJ1-2; the D is unclear. In germline, CDR1 is GTSNPN, CDR2 SVGIG (reference sequence). This CDR3 contains 12 residues. The V end lost 0 bases, the J end lost 7 bases, and 9 bases lay between the germline ends. The CDR3 DNA reads TGTGCCTGGAGTGTTTGGCGGCTTGGCTACACCTTC. It encodes CAWSVWRLGYTF.

The chain couples TRBV5-1 to TRBJ1-1; D not certain. Per germline, CDR1 SGHRS and CDR2 YFSETQ. The CDR3 contains 11 residues. V was pared by 4 bases and J by 2 bases, with 3 bases between. CDR3 bases: TGCGCCAGCAGCACAAACACTGAAGCTTTCTTT. Translation gives CASSTNTEAFF. The complete variable domain, with remaining parts taken from reference TRBV5-1 and TRBJ1-1, reads KAGVTQTPRYLIKTRGQQVTLSCSPISGHRSVSWYQQTPGQGLQFLFEYFSETQRNKGNFPGRFSGRQFSNSRSEMNVSTLELGDSALYLCASSTNTEAFFGQGTRLTVV.

J is TRBJ1-1 and V is TRBV3-1 (or the pseudogene TRBV3-2); a possible D gene is TRBD1 (5 bases). This CDR3 comprises 14 residues. The V and J ends lost 3 bases and 5 bases respectively, with 13 bases between them. Germline V gives CDR1 LGHDT, CDR2 YNNKEL (reference sequence). The CDR3 sequence is CASSQDGGRTEAFF. Written as DNA, the CDR3 is TGTGCCAGCAGCCAGGACGGGGGTAGGACTGAAGCTTTCTTT.

The chain uses TRBV4-1 and TRBJ2-2, with 11 bases identical to TRBD1. J gave up 7 bases and V 9 bases, and 4 bases lay outside the gene matches. Germline CDR1 and CDR2: MGHRA and YSYEKL. The CDR3 is made up of 13 amino acids. This CDR3 is CARDRGHVGELFF. CDR3 nucleotide sequence: TGCGCCAGGGACAGGGGGCATGTCGGGGAGCTGTTTTTT.

The CDR3 DNA is TGTGCCAGCAGCCAAGATCTGGCAGGTTGGGCTGGAAACACCATATATTTT. This gives the protein CASSQDLAGWAGNTIYF. This rearrangement joins TRBV3-1 (or the pseudogene TRBV3-2) to TRBJ1-3, with D unresolved. The CDR3 runs 17 residues. Trimming took off 0 bases at V and 2 bases at J, with 14 bases between the two ends. In germline, CDR1 is LGHDT, CDR2 YNNKEL (reference sequence).

The chain joins TRBV7-9 to TRBJ1-2; D unclear. CDR3 length equals 15 residues. Trimming removed 5 bases from V and 1 base from J, with 14 bases in between. From germline, CDR1 is SEHNR and CDR2 FQNEAQ (reference sequence). The CDR3 region is CASSPTPRGNYGYTF. The CDR3 nucleotides read TGTGCCAGCAGCCCTACACCCCGGGGTAACTATGGCTACACCTTC. Looking up the rest from reference TRBV7-9 and TRBJ1-2 gives the full variable domain: DTGVSQNPRHKITKRGQNVTFRCDPISEHNRLYWYRQTLGQGPEFLTYFQNEAQLEKSRLLSDRFSAERPKGSFSTLEIQRTEQGDSAMYLCASSPTPRGNYGYTFGSGTRLTVV.

The chain couples TRBV6-4 to TRBJ2-3, with TRBD1 matching 7 bases. This CDR3 is 12 amino acids long. V was pared by 5 bases and J by 5 bases, with 1 base of the junction left unmatched. Germline CDR1 reads MRHNA; CDR2 reads SNTAGT. CDR3 DNA sequence: TGTGCCAGCAGTCCAGGGGGAGATACGCAGTATTTT. Translation: CASSPGGDTQYF.

This CDR3 is CASSRPGGYTF. In DNA, the CDR3 is TGTGCCAGCAGTCGACCGGGGGGCTACACCTTC. The chain recombines TRBV28 with TRBJ1-2; D gene uncertain. V gave up 5 bases and J gave up 8 bases, with 9 bases separating them. CDR3 length: 11 residues. The germline V gene has CDR1 MDHEN and CDR2 SYDVKM.